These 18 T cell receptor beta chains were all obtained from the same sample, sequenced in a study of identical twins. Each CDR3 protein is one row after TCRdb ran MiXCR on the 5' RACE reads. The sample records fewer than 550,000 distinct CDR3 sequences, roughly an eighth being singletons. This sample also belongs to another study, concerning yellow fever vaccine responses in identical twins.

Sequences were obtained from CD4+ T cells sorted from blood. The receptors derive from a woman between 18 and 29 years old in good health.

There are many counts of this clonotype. The DNA of the CDR3 is TGTGCCAGCAGTTACTCGGGCGTCCAAGAGACCCAGTACTTC. Translating it yields CASSYSGVQETQYF. The rearrangement uses TRBV6-2 or TRBV6-3 and TRBJ2-5; no clear D. V shed 0 bases and J shed 1 base, with 6 bases lying between them. This CDR3 has 14 amino acids. CDR1 is MNHEY and CDR2 is SVGEGT in the germline V gene.

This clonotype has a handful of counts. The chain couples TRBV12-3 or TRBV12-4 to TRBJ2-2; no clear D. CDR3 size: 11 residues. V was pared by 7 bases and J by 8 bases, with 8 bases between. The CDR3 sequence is CASTLGGELFF. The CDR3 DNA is TGTGCCAGCACCCTCGGGGGGGAGCTGTTTTTT.

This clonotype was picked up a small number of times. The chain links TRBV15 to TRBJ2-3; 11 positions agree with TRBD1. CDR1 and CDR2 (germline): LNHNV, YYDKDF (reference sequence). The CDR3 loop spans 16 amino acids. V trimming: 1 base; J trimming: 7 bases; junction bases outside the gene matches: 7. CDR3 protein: CATSRVRTGGRNTQYF. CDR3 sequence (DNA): TGTGCCACCAGCAGAGTGCGGACAGGGGGCAGGAATACGCAGTATTTT.

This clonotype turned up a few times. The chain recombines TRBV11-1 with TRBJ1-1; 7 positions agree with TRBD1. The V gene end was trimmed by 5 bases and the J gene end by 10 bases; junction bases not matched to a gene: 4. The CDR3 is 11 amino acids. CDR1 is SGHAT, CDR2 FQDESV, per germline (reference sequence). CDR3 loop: CASSPGQVAFF. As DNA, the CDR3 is TGTGCCAGCAGCCCCGGACAGGTAGCTTTCTTT.

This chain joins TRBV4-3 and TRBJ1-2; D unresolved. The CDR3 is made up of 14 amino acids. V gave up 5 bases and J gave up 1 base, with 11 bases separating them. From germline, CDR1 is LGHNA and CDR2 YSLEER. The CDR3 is CASSEVRDNYGYTF. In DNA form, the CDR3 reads TGCGCCAGCAGCGAAGTAAGGGATAACTATGGCTACACCTTC.

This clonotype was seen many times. CDR3 residues: CASSGQGMSTEAFF. CDR3 sequence (DNA): TGTGCCAGCAGCGGACAGGGGATGAGCACTGAAGCTTTCTTT. The genes are TRBV6-1 and TRBJ1-1, with TRBD1 matching over 9 bases. This CDR3 is 14 amino acids long. The germline V gene has CDR1 MNHNS and CDR2 SASEGT. J gave up 4 bases and V 6 bases, and 6 bases lay outside the gene matches.

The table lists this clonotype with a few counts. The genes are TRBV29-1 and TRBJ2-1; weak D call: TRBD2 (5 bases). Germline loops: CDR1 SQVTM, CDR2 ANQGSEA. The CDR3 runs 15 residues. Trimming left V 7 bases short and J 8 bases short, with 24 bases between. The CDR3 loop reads CSATLPGKSFDEQFF. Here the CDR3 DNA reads TGCAGCGCCACCTTACCGGGAAAGTCCTTCGATGAGCAGTTCTTC.

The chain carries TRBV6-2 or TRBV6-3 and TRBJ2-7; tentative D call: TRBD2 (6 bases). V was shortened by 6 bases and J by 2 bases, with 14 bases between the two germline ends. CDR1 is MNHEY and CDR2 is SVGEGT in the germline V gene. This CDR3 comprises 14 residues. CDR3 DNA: TGTGCCAGCAGCATTAATAGCGGCCCCTACGAGCAGTACTTC. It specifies CASSINSGPYEQYF.

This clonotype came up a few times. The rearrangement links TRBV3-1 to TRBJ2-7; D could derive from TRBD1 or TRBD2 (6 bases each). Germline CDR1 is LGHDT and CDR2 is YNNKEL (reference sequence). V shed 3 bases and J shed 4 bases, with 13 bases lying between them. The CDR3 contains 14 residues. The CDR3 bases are TGTGCCAGCAGCCAGGGGGGCTTCGGGTACGAGCAGTACTTC. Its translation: CASSQGGFGYEQYF.

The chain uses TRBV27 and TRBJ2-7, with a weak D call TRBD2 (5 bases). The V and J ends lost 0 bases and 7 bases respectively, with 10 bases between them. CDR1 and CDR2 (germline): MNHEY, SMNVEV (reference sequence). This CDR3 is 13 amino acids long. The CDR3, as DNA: TGTGCCAGCAGTTTATCGAATCGGAGGGAGCAGTACTTC. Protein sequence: CASSLSNRREQYF.

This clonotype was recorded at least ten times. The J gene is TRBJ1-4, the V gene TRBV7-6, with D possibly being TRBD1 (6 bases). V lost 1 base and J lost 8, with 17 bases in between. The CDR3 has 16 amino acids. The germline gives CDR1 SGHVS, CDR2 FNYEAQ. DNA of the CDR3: TGTGCCAGCAGCTTAGTACGGACAGTGGGTGTCGAAAAACTGTTTTTT. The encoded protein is CASSLVRTVGVEKLFF.

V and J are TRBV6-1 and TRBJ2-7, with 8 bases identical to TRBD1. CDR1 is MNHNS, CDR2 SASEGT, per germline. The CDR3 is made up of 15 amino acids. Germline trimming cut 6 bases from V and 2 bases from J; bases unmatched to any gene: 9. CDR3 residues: CASRAPGTGAYEQYF. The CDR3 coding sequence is TGTGCCAGCAGAGCCCCTGGGACAGGAGCCTACGAGCAGTACTTC.

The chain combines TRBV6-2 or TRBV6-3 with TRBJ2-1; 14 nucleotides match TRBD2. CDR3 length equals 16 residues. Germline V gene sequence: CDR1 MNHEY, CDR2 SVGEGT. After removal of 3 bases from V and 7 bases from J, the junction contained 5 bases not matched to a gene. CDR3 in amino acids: CASSYAGLAGGNEQFF. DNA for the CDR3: TGTGCCAGCAGTTATGCCGGACTAGCGGGAGGTAATGAGCAGTTCTTC.

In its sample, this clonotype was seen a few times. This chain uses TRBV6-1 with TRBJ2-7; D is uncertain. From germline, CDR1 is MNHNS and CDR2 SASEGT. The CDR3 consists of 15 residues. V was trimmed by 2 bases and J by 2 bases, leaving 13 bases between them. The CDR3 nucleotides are TGTGCCAGCAGTGAAAACTCCCTTGGGGCCTACGAGCAGTACTTC. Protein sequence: CASSENSLGAYEQYF.

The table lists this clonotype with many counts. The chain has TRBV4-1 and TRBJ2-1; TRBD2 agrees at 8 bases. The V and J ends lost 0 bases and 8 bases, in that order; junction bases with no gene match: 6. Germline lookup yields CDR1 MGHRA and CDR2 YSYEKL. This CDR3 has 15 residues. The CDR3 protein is CASSQDREGRDEQFF. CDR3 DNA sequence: TGCGCCAGCAGCCAAGACCGGGAGGGCCGGGATGAGCAGTTCTTC.

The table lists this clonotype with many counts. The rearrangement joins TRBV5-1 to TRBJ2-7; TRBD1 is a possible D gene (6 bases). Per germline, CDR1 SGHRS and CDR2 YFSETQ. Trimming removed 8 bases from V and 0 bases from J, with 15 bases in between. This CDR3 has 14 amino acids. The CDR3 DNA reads TGCGCCAGTATGAGACAGGAAAACTCCTACGAGCAGTACTTC. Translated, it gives CASMRQENSYEQYF.

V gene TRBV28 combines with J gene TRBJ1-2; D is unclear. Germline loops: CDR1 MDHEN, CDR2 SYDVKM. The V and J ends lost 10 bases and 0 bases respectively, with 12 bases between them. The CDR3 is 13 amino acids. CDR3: CAIKSDTNYGYTF. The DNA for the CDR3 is TGTGCCATCAAGAGCGATACTAACTATGGCTACACCTTC.

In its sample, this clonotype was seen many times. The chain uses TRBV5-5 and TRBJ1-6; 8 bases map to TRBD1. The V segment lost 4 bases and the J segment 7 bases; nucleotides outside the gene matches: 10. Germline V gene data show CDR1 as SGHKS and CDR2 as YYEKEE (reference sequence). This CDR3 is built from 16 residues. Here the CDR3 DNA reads TGTGCCAGCAGCCGAGCCGCGGACAGGGAAAATTCACCCCTCCACTTT. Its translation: CASSRAADRENSPLHF.